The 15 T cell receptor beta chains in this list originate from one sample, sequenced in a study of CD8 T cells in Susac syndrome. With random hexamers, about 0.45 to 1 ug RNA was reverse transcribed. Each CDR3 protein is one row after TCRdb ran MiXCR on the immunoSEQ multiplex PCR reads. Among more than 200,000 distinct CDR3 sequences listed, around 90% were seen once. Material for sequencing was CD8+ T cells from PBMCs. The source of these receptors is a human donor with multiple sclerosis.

In nucleotides, the CDR3 is TGTGCCAGCAGCGAAGGGACAGGGTCACAAGAGACCCAGTACTTC. It specifies CASSEGTGSQETQYF. V gene TRBV7-9 combines with J gene TRBJ2-5; 9 bases align to TRBD1. This CDR3 comprises 15 residues. CDR1 is SEHNR, CDR2 FQNEAQ, per germline (reference sequence). The ends lost 5 bases at V and 2 bases at J; junction bases unmatched: 6.

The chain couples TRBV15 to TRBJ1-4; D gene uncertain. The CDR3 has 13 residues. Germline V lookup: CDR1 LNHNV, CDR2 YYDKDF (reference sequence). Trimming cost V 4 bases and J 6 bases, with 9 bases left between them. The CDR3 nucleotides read TGTGCCACCAGCACGTGGGGAGATGAAAAACTGTTTTTT. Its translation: CATSTWGDEKLFF.

The CDR3 DNA is TGTGCCAGCAGCCAGGAGGGGACCGCCCGGGCCCAGTACTTC. Encoded protein: CASSQEGTARAQYF. This chain connects TRBV4-2 to TRBJ2-5; tentative D call: TRBD2 (6 bases). The length of the CDR3 is 14 residues. Germline V CDR1 and CDR2: LGHNA, YNFKEQ. Trimming left V 3 bases short and J 9 bases short, with 17 bases between.

This CDR3 is CATSSPIGWGETQYF. The CDR3, as DNA: TGTGCCACCAGCTCTCCAATAGGCTGGGGAGAGACCCAGTACTTC. The rearrangement links TRBV15 to TRBJ2-5, with D unresolved. Germline V lookup: CDR1 LNHNV, CDR2 YYDKDF (reference sequence). The CDR3 sequence is 15 residues long. Trimming removed 5 bases from V and 4 bases from J, with 17 bases in between.

The DNA for the CDR3 is TGTGCCAGCAGTTCGACAGGGGATGAAGCTTTCTTT. Residues: CASSSTGDEAFF. The V gene is TRBV12-3 or TRBV12-4, the J gene TRBJ1-1, with 8 bases that match TRBD1. V gave up 4 bases and J gave up 7 bases; unmatched junction bases: 2. The CDR3 consists of 12 residues.

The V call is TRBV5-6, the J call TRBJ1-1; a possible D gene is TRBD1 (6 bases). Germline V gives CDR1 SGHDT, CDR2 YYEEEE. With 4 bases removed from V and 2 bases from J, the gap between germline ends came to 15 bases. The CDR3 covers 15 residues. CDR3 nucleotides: TGTGCCAGCAGCCCACGACCCGGGGGCAACACTGAAGCTTTCTTT. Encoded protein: CASSPRPGGNTEAFF.

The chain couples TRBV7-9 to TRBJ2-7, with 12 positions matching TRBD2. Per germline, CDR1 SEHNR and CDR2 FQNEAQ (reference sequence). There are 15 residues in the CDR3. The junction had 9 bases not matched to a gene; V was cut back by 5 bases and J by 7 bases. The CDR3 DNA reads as TGTGCCAGCAGCGCCACACCCGGACTAGCGGGAGAGCAGTACTTC. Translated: CASSATPGLAGEQYF.

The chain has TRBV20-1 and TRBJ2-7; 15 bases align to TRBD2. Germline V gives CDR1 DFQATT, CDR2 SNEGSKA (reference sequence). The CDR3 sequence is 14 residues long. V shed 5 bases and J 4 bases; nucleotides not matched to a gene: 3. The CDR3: CSAQGLAGGYEQYF. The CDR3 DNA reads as TGCAGTGCTCAGGGACTAGCGGGAGGTTACGAGCAGTACTTC.

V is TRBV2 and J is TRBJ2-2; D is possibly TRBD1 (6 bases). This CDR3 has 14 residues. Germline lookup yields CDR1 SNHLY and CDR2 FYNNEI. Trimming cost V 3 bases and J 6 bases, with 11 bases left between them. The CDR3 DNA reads TGTGCCAGCAGTGACTACCCAGGGGCCGGGGAGCTGTTTTTT. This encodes CASSDYPGAGELFF.

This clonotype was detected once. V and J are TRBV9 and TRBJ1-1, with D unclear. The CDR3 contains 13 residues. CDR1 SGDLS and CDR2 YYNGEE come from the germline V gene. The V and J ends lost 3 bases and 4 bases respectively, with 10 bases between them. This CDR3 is CASSGWQTTEAFF. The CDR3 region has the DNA TGTGCCAGCAGCGGATGGCAGACCACTGAAGCTTTCTTT.

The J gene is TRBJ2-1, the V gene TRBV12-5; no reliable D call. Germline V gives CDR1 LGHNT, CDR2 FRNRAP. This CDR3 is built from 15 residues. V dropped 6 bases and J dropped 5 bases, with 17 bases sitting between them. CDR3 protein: CASGPRPQADNEQFF. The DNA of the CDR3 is TGTGCTAGTGGGCCAAGACCCCAGGCAGACAATGAGCAGTTCTTC.

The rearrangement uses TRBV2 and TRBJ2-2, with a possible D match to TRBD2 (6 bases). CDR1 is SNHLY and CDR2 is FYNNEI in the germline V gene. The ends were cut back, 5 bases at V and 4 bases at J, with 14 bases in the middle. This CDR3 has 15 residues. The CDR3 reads CASSTSSTATGELFF. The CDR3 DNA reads TGTGCCAGCAGTACTAGCTCCACTGCCACCGGGGAGCTGTTTTTT.

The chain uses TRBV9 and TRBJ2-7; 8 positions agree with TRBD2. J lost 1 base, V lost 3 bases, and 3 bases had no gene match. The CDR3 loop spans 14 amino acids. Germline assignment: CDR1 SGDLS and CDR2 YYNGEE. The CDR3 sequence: CASSDGTSSYEQYF. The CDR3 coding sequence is TGTGCCAGCAGCGACGGGACTAGTTCCTACGAGCAGTACTTC.

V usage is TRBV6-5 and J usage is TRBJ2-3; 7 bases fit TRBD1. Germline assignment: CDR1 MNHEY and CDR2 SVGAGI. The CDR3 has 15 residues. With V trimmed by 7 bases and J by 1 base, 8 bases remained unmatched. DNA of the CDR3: TGTGCCAGCACCTCGACAGGGTTCCGCACAGATACGCAGTATTTT. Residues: CASTSTGFRTDTQYF.

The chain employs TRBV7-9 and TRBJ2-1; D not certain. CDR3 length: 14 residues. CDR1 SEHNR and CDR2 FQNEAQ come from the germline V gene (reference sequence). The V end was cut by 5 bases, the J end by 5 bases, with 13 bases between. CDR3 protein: CASSVPPLHNEQFF. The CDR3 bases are TGTGCCAGCAGCGTTCCCCCGCTGCACAATGAGCAGTTCTTC.